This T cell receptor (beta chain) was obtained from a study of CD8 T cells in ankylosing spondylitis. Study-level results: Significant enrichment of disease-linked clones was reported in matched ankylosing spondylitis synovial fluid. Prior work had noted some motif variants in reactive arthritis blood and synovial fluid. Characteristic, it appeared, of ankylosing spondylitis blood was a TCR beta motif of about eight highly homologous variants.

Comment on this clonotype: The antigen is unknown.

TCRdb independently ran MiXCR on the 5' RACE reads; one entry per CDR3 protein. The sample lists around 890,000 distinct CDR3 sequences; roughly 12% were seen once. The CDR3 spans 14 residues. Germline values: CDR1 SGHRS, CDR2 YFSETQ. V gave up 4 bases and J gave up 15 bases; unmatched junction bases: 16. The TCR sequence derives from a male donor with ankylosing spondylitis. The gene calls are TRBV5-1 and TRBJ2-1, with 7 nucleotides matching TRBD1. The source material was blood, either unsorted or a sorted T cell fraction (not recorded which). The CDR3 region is CASSPDLGGPISFF. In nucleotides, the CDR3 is TGCGCCAGCAGCCCCGACCTAGGGGGCCCTATATCGTTCTTC.